The 26 T cell receptor beta chains presented below share a single source sample, sequenced in a study of blood T cell repertoires in COVID-19. This table comes from immunoSEQ multiplex PCR, and its TCRdb copy is limited to in-frame clones, with some not included. Of about 100,000 clones in the sample, almost 95% were seen once. What was sequenced was peripheral blood. The source of these receptors is a man in his fifties or sixties with active COVID-19.

The chain joins TRBV18 to TRBJ2-5; 9 nucleotides line up with TRBD1. J lost 4 bases, V lost 6 bases, and 12 bases had no gene match. The length of the CDR3 is 16 residues. Germline V gene sequence: CDR1 KGHSH, CDR2 LQKENI. As DNA, the CDR3 is TGTGCCAGCTCCCGTCCCGGGACAGGGTTCGGAGAGACCCAGTACTTC. This translates into CASSRPGTGFGETQYF.

The chain links TRBV2 to TRBJ1-5; 7 bases are a match to TRBD1. This CDR3 has 14 residues. Germline trimming cut 4 bases from V and 6 bases from J; bases unmatched to any gene: 6. The germline V gene encodes CDR1 SNHLY and CDR2 FYNNEI. CDR3 sequence reads: CASSGQGPGQPQHF. In nucleotides, the CDR3 is TGTGCCAGCAGTGGACAGGGCCCTGGTCAGCCCCAGCATTTT.

The chain couples TRBV5-1 to TRBJ1-1, with D unresolved. Trimming stripped 1 base from V and 4 bases from J, with 8 bases between. Germline lookup yields CDR1 SGHRS and CDR2 YFSETQ. This CDR3 region has 13 residues. The CDR3 is CASSLSVGTEAFF. CDR3 coding DNA: TGCGCCAGCAGCTTGTCGGTCGGCACTGAAGCTTTCTTT.

The chain combines TRBV28 with TRBJ2-1; 13 bases line up with TRBD2. This CDR3 contains 16 residues. V shed 4 bases, J shed 9 bases, and the junction held 9 bases outside the gene matches. Germline lookup yields CDR1 MDHEN and CDR2 SYDVKM. CDR3 coding DNA: TGTGCCAGCAGTTCCTCCCGAGGACTAGCGGGAGTTGAGCAGTTCTTC. Translated: CASSSSRGLAGVEQFF.

This CDR3 reads CASSLAAGTNYNEQFF. The CDR3 nucleotides read TGTGCCAGCAGCTTGGCGGCGGGAACGAATTACAATGAGCAGTTCTTC. This chain uses TRBV5-4 with TRBJ2-1, with a tentative D call TRBD2 (6 bases). This CDR3 has 16 residues. V was clipped by 0 bases and J by 4 bases, with 14 bases between them. Per germline, CDR1 SGHNT and CDR2 YYREEE (reference sequence). The complete variable domain, with remaining parts taken from reference TRBV5-4 and TRBJ2-1, reads ETGVTQSPTHLIKTRGQQVTLRCSSQSGHNTVSWYQQALGQGPQFIFQYYREEENGRGNFPPRFSGLQFPNYSSELNVNALELDDSALYLCASSLAAGTNYNEQFFGPGTRLTVL.

This chain uses TRBV9 with TRBJ2-7; the match to TRBD2 covers 9 bases. The V segment lost 6 bases and the J segment 3 bases; nucleotides outside the gene matches: 10. Germline V CDR1 and CDR2: SGDLS, YYNGEE. This CDR3 has 15 residues. The CDR3 loop is CASTLGASGNYEQYF. The CDR3 region has the DNA TGTGCCAGCACTCTTGGAGCTAGCGGGAACTACGAGCAGTACTTC.

This clone appeared a single time. The V gene is TRBV5-8, the J gene TRBJ2-1, with 13 bases lining up with TRBD2. There are 15 residues in the CDR3. Trimming removed 6 bases from V and 1 base from J; junction bases left unmatched: 1. Germline V CDR1 and CDR2: SGHTS, YDEGEE. Here the CDR3 DNA reads TGTGCCAGCATGACTAGCGGGAGGTCCTACAATGAGCAGTTCTTC. Protein: CASMTSGRSYNEQFF.

This chain connects TRBV6-5 to TRBJ1-1, with 8 bases lining up with TRBD1. The CDR3 covers 15 residues. The germline gives CDR1 MNHEY, CDR2 SVGAGI. V dropped 10 bases and J dropped 7; count of bases not matched to a gene: 17. CDR3 sequence (DNA): TGTGCCACCTTTAGGACAGGGCCGCAGGGAGGTGAAGCTTTCTTT. It codes for CATFRTGPQGGEAFF.

This chain connects TRBV2 to TRBJ1-3; no clear D. The CDR3 is 14 residues long. Germline V gene lookup returns CDR1 SNHLY and CDR2 FYNNEI. Trimming removed 3 bases from V and 0 bases from J, with 6 bases in between. This CDR3 is CASSEPRSGNTIYF. CDR3 nucleotide sequence: TGTGCCAGCAGTGAGCCGCGCTCTGGAAACACCATATATTTT.

This chain connects TRBV10-3 to TRBJ1-6, with D hard to call. V lost 2 bases and J lost 14, with 19 bases in between. The CDR3 is 15 residues long. Germline CDR1 reads ENHRY; CDR2 reads SYGVKD. The CDR3 nucleotides are TGTGCCATCAGTGAGCCGGGTCGGGGATCTTGGACCCTCCACTTT. It yields the protein CAISEPGRGSWTLHF.

This sequence joins TRBV5-4 and TRBJ1-3, with 8 bases aligning to TRBD1. The CDR3 is made up of 16 amino acids. The germline gives CDR1 SGHNT, CDR2 YYREEE (reference sequence). J was trimmed by 0 bases and V by 1 base; bases with no gene match: 3. As DNA, the CDR3 is TGTGCCAGCAGCTTGCCGACAGGGGTCTCTGGAAACACCATATATTTT. Encoded protein: CASSLPTGVSGNTIYF.

The chain links TRBV10-2 to TRBJ2-5; perhaps TRBD1 as D (6 bases). Germline values: CDR1 WSHSY, CDR2 SAAADI. V gave up 8 bases and J gave up 3 bases, with 19 bases separating them. CDR3 length: 15 amino acids. CDR3: CASVYRQGSKETQYF. CDR3 DNA: TGCGCCAGCGTCTATAGGCAGGGGAGTAAAGAGACCCAGTACTTC.

J is TRBJ2-3 and V is TRBV11-3; D is possibly TRBD2 (6 bases). The V end was cut by 5 bases, the J end by 5 bases, with 8 bases between. This CDR3 has 12 residues. CDR1 is SGHNT and CDR2 is YENEEA in the germline V gene. The CDR3 region has the DNA TGTGCCAGCAGCAACGGGGGAGATACGCAGTATTTT. Translating gives CASSNGGDTQYF.

The rearrangement uses TRBV21-1 and TRBJ1-4. TRBV21-1 is labeled a pseudogene. The CDR3 is 16 residues long. CDR3 sequence reads: CASSDFRGASNEKLFF. DNA for the CDR3: TGTGCCAGCAGCGACTTTCGGGGGGCTAGTAATGAAAAACTGTTTTTT.

V gene TRBV29-1 combines with J gene TRBJ2-7; D may be TRBD1 (5 bases). Germline CDR1 SQVTM, CDR2 ANQGSEA. Trimming left V 2 bases short and J 6 bases short, with 8 bases between. The CDR3 extends over 11 amino acids. In DNA, the CDR3 is TGCAGCGTTGAAAGGGGATCCGAGCAGTACTTC. Translating it yields CSVERGSEQYF.

V usage is TRBV2 and J usage is TRBJ1-1, with D maybe TRBD1 (6 bases). This CDR3 spans 14 amino acids. Trimming took off 9 bases at V and 0 bases at J, with 14 bases between the two ends. The germline gives CDR1 SNHLY, CDR2 FYNNEI. The CDR3 sequence: CASLRGSMNTEAFF. Here the CDR3 DNA reads TGTGCCAGTCTAAGGGGGTCTATGAACACTGAAGCTTTCTTT.

The chain employs TRBV19 and TRBJ1-2; TRBD1 matches 8 bases. The CDR3 is made up of 15 amino acids. Germline V gene sequence: CDR1 LNHDA, CDR2 SQIVND (reference sequence). J was trimmed by 3 bases and V by 4 bases; bases with no gene match: 7. CDR3 DNA: TGTGCCAGTAGTAAGATGACAGGGGAAGACTATGGCTACACCTTC. It is translated as CASSKMTGEDYGYTF.

The J gene is TRBJ2-3, the V gene TRBV12-3 or TRBV12-4; 12 positions agree with TRBD2. With 8 bases clipped from V and 5 bases from J, the junction kept 2 bases outside the gene matches. The CDR3 spans 13 residues. The DNA of the CDR3 is TGTGCCAGCGCGGGACTAGCGGGAGATACGCAGTATTTT. It codes for CASAGLAGDTQYF.

The gene calls are TRBV27 and TRBJ1-3; D ambiguous. CDR3 length equals 14 residues. Germline assignment: CDR1 MNHEY and CDR2 SMNVEV (reference sequence). V was cut by 8 bases and J by 0 bases, with 11 bases left in between. CDR3 protein: CASRSSSSGNTIYF. The CDR3, as DNA: TGTGCCAGCCGGAGTTCAAGCTCTGGAAACACCATATATTTT.

The V gene is TRBV6-6, the J gene TRBJ1-4; D is ambiguous. Germline lookup yields CDR1 MNHNY and CDR2 SVGAGI (reference sequence). Trimming took off 4 bases at V and 8 bases at J, with 11 bases between the two ends. This CDR3 has 13 amino acids. CDR3: CASSFVLSEKLFF. The DNA for the CDR3 is TGTGCCAGCAGTTTCGTCCTCTCGGAAAAACTGTTTTTT.

This sequence joins TRBV30 and TRBJ2-5, with TRBD2 matching over 8 bases. CDR1 is GTSNPN and CDR2 is SVGIG in the germline V gene (reference sequence). V lost 3 bases to trimming and J lost 5 bases; unmatched junction nucleotides: 2. This CDR3 is 12 amino acids long. CDR3 loop: CAWSPGGETQYF. The CDR3 bases are TGTGCCTGGAGCCCGGGGGGGGAGACCCAGTACTTC.

The J gene is TRBJ2-1, the V gene TRBV30; D perhaps matches TRBD2 (6 bases). CDR1 and CDR2 (germline): GTSNPN, SVGIG (reference sequence). There are 13 residues in the CDR3. The V gene lost 3 bases and the J gene lost 6 bases, with 12 bases spanning the gap. CDR3 loop: CAWSVAASNEQFF. CDR3 DNA: TGTGCCTGGAGCGTAGCGGCGTCCAATGAGCAGTTCTTC. Together with reference TRBV30 and TRBJ2-1, the CDR3 gives the full variable domain: SQTIHQWPATLVQPVGSPLSLECTVEGTSNPNLYWYRQAAGRGLQLLFYSVGIGQISSEVPQNLSASRPQDRQFILSSKKLLLSDSGFYLCAWSVAASNEQFFGPGTRLTVL.

V gene TRBV5-1 combines with J gene TRBJ2-3, with 10 bases lining up with TRBD1. V shed 5 bases, J shed 8 bases, and the junction held 5 bases outside the gene matches. This CDR3 has 13 amino acids. The germline CDR1 and CDR2 sequences are SGHRS and YFSETQ. The CDR3 loop reads CASRAGTGVTQYF. The CDR3 DNA reads as TGCGCCAGCAGAGCCGGGACAGGGGTTACGCAGTATTTT.

The rearrangement links TRBV28 to TRBJ1-2; D is uncertain. The CDR3 extends over 15 amino acids. Per the germline V gene, CDR1 is MDHEN and CDR2 is SYDVKM. Trimming pared 6 bases from V and 0 bases from J, leaving 14 bases between. The CDR3 loop reads CASRVEGKANYGYTF. DNA of the CDR3: TGTGCCAGCAGGGTAGAGGGTAAAGCTAACTATGGCTACACCTTC.

This clone was seen a handful of times. The genes are TRBV10-3 and TRBJ2-7, with 7 positions matching TRBD1. Germline trimming cut 10 bases from V and 2 bases from J; bases unmatched to any gene: 5. Looked up from germline, CDR1 is ENHRY and CDR2 is SYGVKD. The CDR3 is 12 amino acids. DNA of the CDR3: TGTGCCAGTAGGGACAGCACCTACGAGCAGTACTTC. Translating gives CASRDSTYEQYF.

The chain employs TRBV6-5 and TRBJ2-7, with D tentatively TRBD2 (5 bases). The germline CDR1 and CDR2 sequences are MNHEY and SVGAGI. The CDR3 extends over 11 amino acids. V was pared by 6 bases and J by 4 bases, with 7 bases between. Written as DNA, the CDR3 is TGTGCCAGCAGCGAGGGATACGAGCAGTACTTC. It specifies CASSEGYEQYF.